The sequence of this T cell receptor (beta chain) was determined in a study of OX40 agonist ivuxolimab in advanced cancers. About the study: Subjects had a mean age of around 63 years, with a range of roughly 20 to 79; approximately 83% were male.

TCRdb keeps only in-frame clones here, not all; method: immunoSEQ multiplex PCR. The sample consists of around 66,000 clones, about four fifths of them appearing once. This clone was seen once. Its antigen is not identified. This CDR3 contains 15 residues. Germline V lookup: CDR1 SNHLY, CDR2 FYNNEI. V was clipped by 7 bases and J by 2 bases, with 18 bases between them. Study results and limitations: Determination of antigen specificity was not performed for the expanded peripheral T cells.

This receptor was identified in an adult with an advanced solid tumor such as melanoma, head and neck, liver or kidney cancer. V gene TRBV2 combines with J gene TRBJ2-7; possibly TRBD2 for D (6 bases). This specimen was CD4+ or CD8+ T cells sorted from blood, taken in a trial of the OX40 agonist ivuxolimab. The CDR3 spells CASIGGPPGAYEQYF. Here the CDR3 DNA reads TGTGCCAGCATTGGAGGGCCGCCGGGGGCCTACGAGCAGTACTTC. The whole variable domain, filled in from reference TRBV2 and TRBJ2-7, reads EPEVTQTPSHQVTQMGQEVILRCVPISNHLYFYWYRQILGQKVEFLVSFYNNEISEKSEIFDDQFSVERPDGSNFTLKIRSTKLEDSAMYFCASIGGPPGAYEQYFGPGTRLTVT.